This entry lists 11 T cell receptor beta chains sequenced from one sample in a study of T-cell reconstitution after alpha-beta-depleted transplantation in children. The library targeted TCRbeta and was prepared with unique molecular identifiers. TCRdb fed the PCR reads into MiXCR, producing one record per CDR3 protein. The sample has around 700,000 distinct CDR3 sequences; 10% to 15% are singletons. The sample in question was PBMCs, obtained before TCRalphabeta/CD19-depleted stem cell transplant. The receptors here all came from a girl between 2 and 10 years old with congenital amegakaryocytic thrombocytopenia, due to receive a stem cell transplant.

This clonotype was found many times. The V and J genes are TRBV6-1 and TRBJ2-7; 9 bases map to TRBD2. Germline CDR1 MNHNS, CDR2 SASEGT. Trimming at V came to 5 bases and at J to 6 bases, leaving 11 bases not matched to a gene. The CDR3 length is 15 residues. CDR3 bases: TGTGCCAGCAGTAGTGAGGGACTAGCCCTTCGCGAGCAGTACTTC. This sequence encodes CASSSEGLALREQYF.

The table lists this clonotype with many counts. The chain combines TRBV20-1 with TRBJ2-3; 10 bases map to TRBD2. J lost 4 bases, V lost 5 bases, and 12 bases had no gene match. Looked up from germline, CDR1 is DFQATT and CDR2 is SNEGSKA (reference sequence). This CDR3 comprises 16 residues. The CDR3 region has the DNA TGCAGTGCTTCTTCAGCGGGAGGGCCCTCAGCAGATACGCAGTATTTT. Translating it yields CSASSAGGPSADTQYF.

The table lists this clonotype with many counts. DNA of the CDR3: TGTGCCAGCAGCTTAGTGGGGGGGCCACTTCGGAATGAGCAGTTCTTC. Protein sequence: CASSLVGGPLRNEQFF. This chain uses TRBV7-9 with TRBJ2-1; D is possibly TRBD2 (7 bases). Between the trimmed V and J ends, which lost 1 base and 7 bases, there was a span of 17 bases. This CDR3 region has 16 residues. Germline CDR1 and CDR2: SEHNR and FQNEAQ (reference sequence).

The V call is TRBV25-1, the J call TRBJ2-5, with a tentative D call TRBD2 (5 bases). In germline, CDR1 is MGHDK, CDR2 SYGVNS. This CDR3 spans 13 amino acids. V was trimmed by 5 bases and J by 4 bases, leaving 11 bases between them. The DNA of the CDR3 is TGTGCCAGCAGTAGTCGGGCGGGAGAGACCCAGTACTTC. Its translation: CASSSRAGETQYF.

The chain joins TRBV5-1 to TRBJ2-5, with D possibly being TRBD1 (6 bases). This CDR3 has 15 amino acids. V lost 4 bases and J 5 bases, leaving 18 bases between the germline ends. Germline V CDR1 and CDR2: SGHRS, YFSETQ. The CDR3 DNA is TGCGCCAGCAGCCCCCGGGACACCCTTCTGGAGACCCAGTACTTC. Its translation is CASSPRDTLLETQYF.

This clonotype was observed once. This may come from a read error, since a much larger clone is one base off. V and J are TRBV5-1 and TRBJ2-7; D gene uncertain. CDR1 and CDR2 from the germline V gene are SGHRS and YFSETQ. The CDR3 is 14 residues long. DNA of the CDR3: TGCGCCAGCAGCTTGGACGACGTAGTCCACGAGCATTACTTC. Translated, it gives CASSLDDVVHEHYF.

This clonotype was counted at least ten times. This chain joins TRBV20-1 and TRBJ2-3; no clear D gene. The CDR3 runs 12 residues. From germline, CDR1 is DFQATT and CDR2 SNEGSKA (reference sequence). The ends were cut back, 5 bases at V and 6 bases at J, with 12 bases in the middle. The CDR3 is CSAPFLLDTQYF. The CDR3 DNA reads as TGCAGTGCTCCCTTTCTGCTGGATACGCAGTATTTT.

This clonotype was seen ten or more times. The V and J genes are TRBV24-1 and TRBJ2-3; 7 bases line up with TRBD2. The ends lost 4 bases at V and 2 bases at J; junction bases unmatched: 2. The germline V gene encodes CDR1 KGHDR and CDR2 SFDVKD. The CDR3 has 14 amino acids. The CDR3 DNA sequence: TGTGCCACCAGTGAAGCGGGGAACACAGATACGCAGTATTTT. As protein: CATSEAGNTDTQYF.

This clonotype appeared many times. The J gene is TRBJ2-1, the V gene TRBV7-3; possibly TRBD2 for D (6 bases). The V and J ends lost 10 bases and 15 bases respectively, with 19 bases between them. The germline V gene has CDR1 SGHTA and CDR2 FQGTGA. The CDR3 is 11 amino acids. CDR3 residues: CAIRSGEIWFF. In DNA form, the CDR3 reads TGTGCCATACGATCGGGAGAGATTTGGTTCTTC.

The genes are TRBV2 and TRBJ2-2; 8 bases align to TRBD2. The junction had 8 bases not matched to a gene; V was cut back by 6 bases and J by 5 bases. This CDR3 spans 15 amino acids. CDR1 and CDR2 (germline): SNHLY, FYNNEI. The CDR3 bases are TGTGCCAGCAGACTCCGGGAGGGCCTGACCGGGGAGCTGTTTTTT. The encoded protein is CASRLREGLTGELFF.

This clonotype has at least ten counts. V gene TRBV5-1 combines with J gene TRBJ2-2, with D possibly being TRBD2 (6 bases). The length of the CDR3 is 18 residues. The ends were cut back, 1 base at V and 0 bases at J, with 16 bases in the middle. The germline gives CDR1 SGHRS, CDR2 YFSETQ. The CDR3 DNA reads TGCGCCAGCAGCTTGCAAGCGGGCGGGTTCGCGAACACCGGGGAGCTGTTTTTT. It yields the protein CASSLQAGGFANTGELFF.